This entry is about one TCR beta chain. Antigen unknown. The CDR3 is made up of 15 amino acids. The ends lost 5 bases at V and 4 bases at J; junction bases unmatched: 8. Germline V gene data show CDR1 as SEHNR and CDR2 as FQNEAQ (reference sequence). The data belong to a study of cytomegalovirus exposure and HLA in healthy donors. Study details: Findings of an earlier analysis included 110 million or so unique TCR beta sequences from roughly 180 million T cells.

With 60 Vbeta and 13 Jbeta primers, the PCR was carried out. Assay: immunoSEQ multiplex PCR; the TCRdb copy retains only in-frame clones and omits some. The sample has 170,000 or so clones; around 80% are singletons. General study points: Immune exposure data for these donors was limited to CMV serostatus. When the data were analyzed later, several of the most significant clusters appeared to be linked to common viral pathogens.

The sample was PBMCs. The sequence came from a woman in her 50s in good health and CMV-seropositive. The chain recombines TRBV7-9 with TRBJ2-7; 10 bases are a match to TRBD1. For the CDR3, the DNA is TGTGCCAGCAGCCCGGGACAGGGGCGTCGATACGAGCAGTACTTC. Encoded protein: CASSPGQGRRYEQYF.